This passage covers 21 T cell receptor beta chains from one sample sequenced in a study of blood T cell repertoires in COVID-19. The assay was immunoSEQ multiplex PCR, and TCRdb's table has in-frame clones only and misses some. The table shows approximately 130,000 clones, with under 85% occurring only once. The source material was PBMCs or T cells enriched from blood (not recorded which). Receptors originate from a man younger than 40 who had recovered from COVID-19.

DNA for the CDR3: TGTGCCATTGCCTGGGCTAGCGGGGGCCCCGAGACCCAGTACTTC. The encoded protein is CAIAWASGGPETQYF. V usage is TRBV10-3 and J usage is TRBJ2-5; 10 bases fit TRBD2. V was pared by 9 bases and J by 5 bases, with 12 bases of the junction left unmatched. This CDR3 contains 15 residues. Per the germline V gene, CDR1 is ENHRY and CDR2 is SYGVKD.

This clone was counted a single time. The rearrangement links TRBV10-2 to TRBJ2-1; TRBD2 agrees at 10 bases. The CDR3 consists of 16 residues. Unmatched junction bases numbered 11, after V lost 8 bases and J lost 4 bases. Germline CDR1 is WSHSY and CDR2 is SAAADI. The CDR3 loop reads CASGGAVAGGYNEQFF. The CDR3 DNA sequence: TGCGCCAGCGGGGGGGCGGTAGCGGGAGGTTACAATGAGCAGTTCTTC.

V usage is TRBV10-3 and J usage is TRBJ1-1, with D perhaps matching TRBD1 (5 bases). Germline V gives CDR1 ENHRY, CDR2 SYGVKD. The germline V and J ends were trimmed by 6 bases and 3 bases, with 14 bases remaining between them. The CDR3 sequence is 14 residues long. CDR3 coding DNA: TGTGCCATCAGCAATTCGCAGGGATACACTGAAGCTTTCTTT. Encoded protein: CAISNSQGYTEAFF.

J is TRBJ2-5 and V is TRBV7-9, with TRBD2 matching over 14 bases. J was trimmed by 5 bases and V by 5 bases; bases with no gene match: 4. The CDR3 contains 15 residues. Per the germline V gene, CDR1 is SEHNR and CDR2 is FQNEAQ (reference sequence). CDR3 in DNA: TGTGCCAGCAGCCAAGGGACTAGCGGGAGTGAGACCCAGTACTTC. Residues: CASSQGTSGSETQYF.

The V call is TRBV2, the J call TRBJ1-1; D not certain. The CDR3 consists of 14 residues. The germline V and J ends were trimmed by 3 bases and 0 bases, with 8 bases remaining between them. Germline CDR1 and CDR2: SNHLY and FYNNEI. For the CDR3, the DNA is TGTGCCAGCAGTGAGAGGGTCATGAACACTGAAGCTTTCTTT. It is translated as CASSERVMNTEAFF. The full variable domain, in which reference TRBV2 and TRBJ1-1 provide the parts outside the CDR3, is EPEVTQTPSHQVTQMGQEVILRCVPISNHLYFYWYRQILGQKVEFLVSFYNNEISEKSEIFDDQFSVERPDGSNFTLKIRSTKLEDSAMYFCASSERVMNTEAFFGQGTRLTVV.

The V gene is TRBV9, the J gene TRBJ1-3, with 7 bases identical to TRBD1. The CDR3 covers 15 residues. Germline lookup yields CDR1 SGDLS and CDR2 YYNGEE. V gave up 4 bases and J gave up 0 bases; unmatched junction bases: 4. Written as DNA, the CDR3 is TGTGCCAGCAGCTCTCGGACAGGCTCTGGAAACACCATATATTTT. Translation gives CASSSRTGSGNTIYF.

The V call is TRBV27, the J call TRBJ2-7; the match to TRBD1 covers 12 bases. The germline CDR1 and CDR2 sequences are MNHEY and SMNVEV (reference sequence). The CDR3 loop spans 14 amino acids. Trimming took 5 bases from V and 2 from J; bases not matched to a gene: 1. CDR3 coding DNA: TGTGCCAGCAGTGGGACAGGGGGCCCCTACGAGCAGTACTTC. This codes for CASSGTGGPYEQYF.

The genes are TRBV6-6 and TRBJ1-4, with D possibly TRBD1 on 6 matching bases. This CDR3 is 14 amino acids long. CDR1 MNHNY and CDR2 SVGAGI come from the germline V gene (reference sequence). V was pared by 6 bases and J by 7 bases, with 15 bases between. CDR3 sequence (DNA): TGTGCCAGCAGCTGGGACACAGGGTTTGAAAAACTGTTTTTT. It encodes CASSWDTGFEKLFF.

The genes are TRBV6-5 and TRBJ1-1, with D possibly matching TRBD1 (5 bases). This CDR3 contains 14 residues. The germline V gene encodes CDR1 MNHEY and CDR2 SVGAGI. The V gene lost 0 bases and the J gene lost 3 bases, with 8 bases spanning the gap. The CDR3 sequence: CASSYSGTYTEAFF. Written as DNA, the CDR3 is TGTGCCAGCAGTTACTCGGGGACTTACACTGAAGCTTTCTTT.

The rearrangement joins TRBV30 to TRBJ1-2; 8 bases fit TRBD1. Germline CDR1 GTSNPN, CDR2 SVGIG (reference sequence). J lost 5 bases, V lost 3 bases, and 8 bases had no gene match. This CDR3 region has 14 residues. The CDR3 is CAWRDRAERYGYTF. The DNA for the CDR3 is TGTGCCTGGAGGGACAGGGCCGAGCGATATGGCTACACCTTC.

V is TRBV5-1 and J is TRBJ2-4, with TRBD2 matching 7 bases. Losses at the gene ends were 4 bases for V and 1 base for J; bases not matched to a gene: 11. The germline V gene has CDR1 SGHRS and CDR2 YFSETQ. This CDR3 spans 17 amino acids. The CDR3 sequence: CASSRGTRETAKNIQYF. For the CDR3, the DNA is TGCGCCAGCAGCCGGGGGACGCGGGAGACGGCCAAAAACATTCAGTACTTC.

The CDR3 loop is CAVARTSGGSGNEQFF. The CDR3 DNA sequence: TGTGCCGTCGCCAGGACTAGCGGGGGTTCCGGGAATGAGCAGTTCTTC. V usage is TRBV10-3 and J usage is TRBJ2-1, with TRBD2 identical over 13 bases. There are 16 residues in the CDR3. V lost 11 bases, J lost 7 bases, and 14 bases stayed unmatched. Per the germline V gene, CDR1 is ENHRY and CDR2 is SYGVKD.

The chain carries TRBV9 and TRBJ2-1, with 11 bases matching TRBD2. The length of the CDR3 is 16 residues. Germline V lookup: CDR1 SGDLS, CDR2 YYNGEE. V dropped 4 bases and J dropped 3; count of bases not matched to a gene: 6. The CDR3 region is CASSSGTSGNYNEQFF. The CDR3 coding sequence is TGTGCCAGCAGCTCCGGGACTAGCGGTAACTACAATGAGCAGTTCTTC. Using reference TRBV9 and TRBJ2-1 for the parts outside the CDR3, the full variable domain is DSGVTQTPKHLITATGQRVTLRCSPRSGDLSVYWYQQSLDQGLQFLIQYYNGEERAKGNILERFSAQQFPDLHSELNLSSLELGDSALYFCASSSGTSGNYNEQFFGPGTRLTVL.

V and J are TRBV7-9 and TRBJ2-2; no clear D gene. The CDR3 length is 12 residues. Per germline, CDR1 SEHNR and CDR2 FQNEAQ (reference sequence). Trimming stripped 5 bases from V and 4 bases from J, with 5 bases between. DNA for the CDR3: TGTGCCAGCAGCCCTCTCACCGGGGAGCTGTTTTTT. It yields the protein CASSPLTGELFF.

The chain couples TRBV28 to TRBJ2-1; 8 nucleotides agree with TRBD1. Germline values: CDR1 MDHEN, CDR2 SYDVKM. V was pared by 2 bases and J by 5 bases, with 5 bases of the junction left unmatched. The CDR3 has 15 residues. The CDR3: CASSLGGQAHNEQFF. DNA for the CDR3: TGTGCCAGCAGTTTAGGGGGACAGGCTCACAATGAGCAGTTCTTC.

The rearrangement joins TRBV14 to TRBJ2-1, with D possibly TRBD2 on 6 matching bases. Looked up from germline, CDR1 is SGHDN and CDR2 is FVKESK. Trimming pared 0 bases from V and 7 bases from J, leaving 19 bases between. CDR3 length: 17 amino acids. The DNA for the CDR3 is TGTGCCAGCAGCCAAGATCGCTCGGCAGGCCGGGGGAATGAGCAGTTCTTC. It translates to CASSQDRSAGRGNEQFF.

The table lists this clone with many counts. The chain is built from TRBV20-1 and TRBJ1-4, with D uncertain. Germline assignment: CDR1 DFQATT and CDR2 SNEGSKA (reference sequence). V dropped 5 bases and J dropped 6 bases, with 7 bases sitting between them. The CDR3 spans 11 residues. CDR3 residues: CSAWRDEKLFF. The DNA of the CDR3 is TGCAGTGCTTGGAGGGATGAAAAACTGTTTTTT.

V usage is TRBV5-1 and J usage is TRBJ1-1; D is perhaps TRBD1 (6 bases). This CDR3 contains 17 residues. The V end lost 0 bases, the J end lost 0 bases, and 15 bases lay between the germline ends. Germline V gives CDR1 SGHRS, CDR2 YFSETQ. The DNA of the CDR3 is TGCGCCAGCAGCTTGGCACAGGGCACTGAACTGAACACTGAAGCTTTCTTT. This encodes CASSLAQGTELNTEAFF. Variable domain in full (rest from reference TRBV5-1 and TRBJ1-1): KAGVTQTPRYLIKTRGQQVTLSCSPISGHRSVSWYQQTPGQGLQFLFEYFSETQRNKGNFPGRFSGRQFSNSRSEMNVSTLELGDSALYLCASSLAQGTELNTEAFFGQGTRLTVV.

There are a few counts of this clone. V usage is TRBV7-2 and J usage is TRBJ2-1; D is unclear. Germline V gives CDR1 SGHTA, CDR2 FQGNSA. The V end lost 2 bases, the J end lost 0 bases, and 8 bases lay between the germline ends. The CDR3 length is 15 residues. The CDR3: CASSLLSVSYNEQFF. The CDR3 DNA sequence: TGTGCCAGCAGCTTACTGAGTGTCTCCTACAATGAGCAGTTCTTC.

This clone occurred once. For the CDR3, the DNA is TGTGCCTCCACAACCCCAGACAGGGAATACACAGATACGCAGTATTTT. Translation: CASTTPDREYTDTQYF. V is TRBV30 and J is TRBJ2-3, with 7 positions matching TRBD1. The CDR3 runs 16 residues. The germline gives CDR1 GTSNPN, CDR2 SVGIG (reference sequence). Trimming cost V 7 bases and J 2 bases; bases outside gene matches: 15. The full variable domain, rest sourced from reference TRBV30 and TRBJ2-3, is SQTIHQWPATLVQPVGSPLSLECTVEGTSNPNLYWYRQAAGRGLQLLFYSVGIGQISSEVPQNLSASRPQDRQFILSSKKLLLSDSGFYLCASTTPDREYTDTQYFGPGTRLTVL.

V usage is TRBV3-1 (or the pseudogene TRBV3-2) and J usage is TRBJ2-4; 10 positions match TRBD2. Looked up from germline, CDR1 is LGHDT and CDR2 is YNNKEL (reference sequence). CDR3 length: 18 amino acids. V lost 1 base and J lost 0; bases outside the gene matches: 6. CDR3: CASSQGVAGGIAKNIQYF. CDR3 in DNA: TGTGCCAGCAGCCAAGGGGTAGCGGGAGGAATAGCCAAAAACATTCAGTACTTC.